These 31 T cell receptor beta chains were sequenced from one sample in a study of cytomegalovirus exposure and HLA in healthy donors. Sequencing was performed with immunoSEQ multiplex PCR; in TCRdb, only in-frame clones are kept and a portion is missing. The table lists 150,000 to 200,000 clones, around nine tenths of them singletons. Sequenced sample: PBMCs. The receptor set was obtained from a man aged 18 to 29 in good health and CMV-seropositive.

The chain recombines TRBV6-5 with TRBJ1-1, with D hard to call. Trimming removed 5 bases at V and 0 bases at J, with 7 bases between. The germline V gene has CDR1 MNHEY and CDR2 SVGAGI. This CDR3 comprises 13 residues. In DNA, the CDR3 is TGTGCCAGCAGTCAGAGGATGAACACTGAAGCTTTCTTT. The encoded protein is CASSQRMNTEAFF.

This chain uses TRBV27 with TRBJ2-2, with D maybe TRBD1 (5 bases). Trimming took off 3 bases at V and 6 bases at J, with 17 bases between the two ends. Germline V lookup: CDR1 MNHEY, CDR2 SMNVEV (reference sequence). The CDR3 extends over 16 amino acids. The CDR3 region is CASSFRFRQKPGELFF. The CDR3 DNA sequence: TGTGCCAGCAGTTTCAGATTCAGACAGAAACCCGGGGAGCTGTTTTTT.

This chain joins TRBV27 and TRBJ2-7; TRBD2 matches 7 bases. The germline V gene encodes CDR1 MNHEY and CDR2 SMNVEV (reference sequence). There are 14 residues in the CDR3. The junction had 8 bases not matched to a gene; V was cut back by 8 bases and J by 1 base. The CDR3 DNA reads TGTGCCAGCTCCCCGGGCGGGAGTTCCTACGAGCAGTACTTC. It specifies CASSPGGSSYEQYF.

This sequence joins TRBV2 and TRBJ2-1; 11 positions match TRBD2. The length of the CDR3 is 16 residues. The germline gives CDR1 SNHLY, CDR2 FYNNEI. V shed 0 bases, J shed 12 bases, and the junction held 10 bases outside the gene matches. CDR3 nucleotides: TGTGCCAGCAGTGAAGCGTCGGGACTAGCGGCTCGGGGGCAGTTCTTC. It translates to CASSEASGLAARGQFF.

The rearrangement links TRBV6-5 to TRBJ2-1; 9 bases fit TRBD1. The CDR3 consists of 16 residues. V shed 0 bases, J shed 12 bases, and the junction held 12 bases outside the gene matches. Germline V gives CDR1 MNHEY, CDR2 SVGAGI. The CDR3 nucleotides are TGTGCCAGCAGTTACTCGATGGACAGGGGTGCCTACGGGCAGTTCTTC. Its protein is CASSYSMDRGAYGQFF.

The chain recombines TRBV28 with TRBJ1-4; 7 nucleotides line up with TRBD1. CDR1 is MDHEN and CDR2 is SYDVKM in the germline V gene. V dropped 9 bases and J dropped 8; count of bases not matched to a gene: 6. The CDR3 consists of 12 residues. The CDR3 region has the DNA TGTGCCAGTCAGGGGGGACGGGAAAAACTGTTTTTT. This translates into CASQGGREKLFF.

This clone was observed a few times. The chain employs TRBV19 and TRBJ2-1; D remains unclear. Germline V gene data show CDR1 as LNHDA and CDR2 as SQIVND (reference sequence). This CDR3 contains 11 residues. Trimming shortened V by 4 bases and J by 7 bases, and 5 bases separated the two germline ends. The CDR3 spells CASSNRNEQFF. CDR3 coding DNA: TGTGCCAGTAGTAACCGGAATGAGCAGTTCTTC.

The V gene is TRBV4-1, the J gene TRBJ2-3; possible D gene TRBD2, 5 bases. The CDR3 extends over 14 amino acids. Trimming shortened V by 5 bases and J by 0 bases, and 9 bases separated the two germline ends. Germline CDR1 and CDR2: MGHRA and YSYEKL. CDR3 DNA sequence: TGCGCCAGCAGCGCAGCGGCTAGCACAGATACGCAGTATTTT. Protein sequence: CASSAAASTDTQYF.

CDR3 nucleotide sequence: TGTGCCAGCAGCACCTACAGTTCCGGAGAGACCCAGTACTTC. It specifies CASSTYSSGETQYF. The chain has TRBV9 and TRBJ2-5, with D hard to call. This CDR3 region has 14 residues. In germline, CDR1 is SGDLS, CDR2 YYNGEE. V dropped 4 bases and J dropped 4 bases, with 14 bases sitting between them. Variable domain in full (rest from reference TRBV9 and TRBJ2-5): DSGVTQTPKHLITATGQRVTLRCSPRSGDLSVYWYQQSLDQGLQFLIQYYNGEERAKGNILERFSAQQFPDLHSELNLSSLELGDSALYFCASSTYSSGETQYFGPGTRLLVL.

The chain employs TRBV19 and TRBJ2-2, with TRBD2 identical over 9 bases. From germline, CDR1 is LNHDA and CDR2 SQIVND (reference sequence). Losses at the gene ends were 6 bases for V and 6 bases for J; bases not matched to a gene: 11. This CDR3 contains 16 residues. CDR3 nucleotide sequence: TGTGCCAGTAGGAGTCTAGCGGGGCTAGGGGCCGGGGAGCTGTTTTTT. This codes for CASRSLAGLGAGELFF. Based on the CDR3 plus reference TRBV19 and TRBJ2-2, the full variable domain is DGGITQSPKYLFRKEGQNVTLSCEQNLNHDAMYWYRQDPGQGLRLIYYSQIVNDFQKGDIAEGYSVSREKKESFPLTVTSAQKNPTAFYLCASRSLAGLGAGELFFGEGSRLTVL.

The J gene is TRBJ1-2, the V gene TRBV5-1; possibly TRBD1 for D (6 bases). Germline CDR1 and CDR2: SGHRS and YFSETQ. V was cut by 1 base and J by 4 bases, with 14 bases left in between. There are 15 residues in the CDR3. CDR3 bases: TGCGCCAGCAGCTTGAGGGGGTTGGATGGCTATGGCTACACCTTC. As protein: CASSLRGLDGYGYTF. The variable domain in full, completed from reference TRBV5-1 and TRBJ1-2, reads KAGVTQTPRYLIKTRGQQVTLSCSPISGHRSVSWYQQTPGQGLQFLFEYFSETQRNKGNFPGRFSGRQFSNSRSEMNVSTLELGDSALYLCASSLRGLDGYGYTFGSGTRLTVV.

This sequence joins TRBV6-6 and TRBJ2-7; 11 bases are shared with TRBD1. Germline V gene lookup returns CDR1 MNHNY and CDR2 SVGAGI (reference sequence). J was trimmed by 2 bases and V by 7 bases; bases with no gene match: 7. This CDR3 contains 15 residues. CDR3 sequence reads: CASKKGQGGTYEQYF. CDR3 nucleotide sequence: TGTGCCAGCAAAAAGGGACAGGGGGGGACCTACGAGCAGTACTTC.

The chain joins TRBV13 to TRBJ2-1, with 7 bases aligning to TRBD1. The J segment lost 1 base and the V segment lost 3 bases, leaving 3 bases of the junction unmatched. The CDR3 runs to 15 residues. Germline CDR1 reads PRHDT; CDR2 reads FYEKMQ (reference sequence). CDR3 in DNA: TGTGCCAGCAGCTTGGGGGACAGTTCCTACAATGAGCAGTTCTTC. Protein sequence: CASSLGDSSYNEQFF.

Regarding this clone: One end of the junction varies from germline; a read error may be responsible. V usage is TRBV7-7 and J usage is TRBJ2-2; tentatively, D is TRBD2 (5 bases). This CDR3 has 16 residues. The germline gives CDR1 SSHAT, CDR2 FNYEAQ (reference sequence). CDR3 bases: TGTGCTAGCAGCTTAGTTGTAGCGAAGAACACCGGGGAGCTGTTTTTT. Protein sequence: CASSLVVAKNTGELFF. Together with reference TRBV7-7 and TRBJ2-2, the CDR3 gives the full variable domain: GAGVSQSPRYKVTKRGQDVTLRCDPISSHATLYWYQQALGQGPEFLTYFNYEAQPDKSGLPSDRFSAERPEGSISTLTIQRTEQRDSAMYRCASSLVVAKNTGELFFGEGSRLTVL.

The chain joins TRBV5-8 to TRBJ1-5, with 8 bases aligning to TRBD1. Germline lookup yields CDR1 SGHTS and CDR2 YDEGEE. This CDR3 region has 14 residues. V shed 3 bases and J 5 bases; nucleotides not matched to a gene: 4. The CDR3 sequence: CASSSGQGDQPQHF. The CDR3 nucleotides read TGTGCCAGCAGCTCCGGACAGGGCGATCAGCCCCAGCATTTT.

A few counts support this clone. The CDR3 sequence is CASSIRHSSSYNSPLHF. The CDR3 bases are TGTGCCAGCAGTATTCGGCACAGTAGCTCCTATAATTCACCCCTCCACTTT. This chain uses TRBV27 with TRBJ1-6; no definite D call. V lost 5 bases and J lost 0, with 14 bases in between. There are 17 residues in the CDR3. Germline V lookup: CDR1 MNHEY, CDR2 SMNVEV (reference sequence).

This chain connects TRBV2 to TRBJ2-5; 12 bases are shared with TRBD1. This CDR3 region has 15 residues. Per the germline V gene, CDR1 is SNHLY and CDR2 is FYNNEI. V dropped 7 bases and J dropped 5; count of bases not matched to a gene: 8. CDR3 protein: CASNTQGTGGETQYF. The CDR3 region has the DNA TGTGCCAGCAATACCCAAGGGACAGGGGGCGAGACCCAGTACTTC.

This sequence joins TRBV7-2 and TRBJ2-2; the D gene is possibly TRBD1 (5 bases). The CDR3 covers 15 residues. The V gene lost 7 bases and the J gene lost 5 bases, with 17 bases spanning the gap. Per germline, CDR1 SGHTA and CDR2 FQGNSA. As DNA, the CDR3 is TGTGCCAGCAATCGGGCACAGGCCATGACCGGGGAGCTGTTTTTT. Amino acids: CASNRAQAMTGELFF.

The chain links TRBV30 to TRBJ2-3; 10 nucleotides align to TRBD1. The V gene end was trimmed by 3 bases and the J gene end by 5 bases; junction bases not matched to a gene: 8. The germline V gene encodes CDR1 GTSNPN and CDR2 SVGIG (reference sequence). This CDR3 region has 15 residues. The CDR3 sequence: CAWSAGQGGQDTQYF. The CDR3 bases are TGTGCCTGGAGCGCTGGACAGGGGGGTCAAGATACGCAGTATTTT.

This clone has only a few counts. The CDR3 nucleotides read TGTGCCAGCAGCGACGACAGGCGCCGTGACTTCGGGGAGCTGTTTTTT. This translates into CASSDDRRRDFGELFF. The chain recombines TRBV7-9 with TRBJ2-2; a weak D match, TRBD1 (6 bases). This CDR3 region has 16 residues. V lost 5 bases to trimming and J lost 7 bases, with 20 bases between them. CDR1 and CDR2 (germline): SEHNR, FQNEAQ (reference sequence).

CDR3 in amino acids: CSGQGNEQFF. CDR3 coding DNA: TGCAGCGGCCAGGGCAATGAGCAGTTCTTC. The gene calls are TRBV29-1 and TRBJ2-1; D is possibly TRBD1 (5 bases). This CDR3 comprises 10 residues. CDR1 SQVTM and CDR2 ANQGSEA come from the germline V gene. V dropped 7 bases and J dropped 6 bases, with 7 bases sitting between them.

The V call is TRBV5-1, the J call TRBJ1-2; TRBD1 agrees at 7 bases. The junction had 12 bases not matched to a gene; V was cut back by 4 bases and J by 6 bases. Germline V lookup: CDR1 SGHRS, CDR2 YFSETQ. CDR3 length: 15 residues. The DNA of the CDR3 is TGCGCCAGCAGCCTAGATCCGACAGGGATGGATGGCTACACCTTC. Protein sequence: CASSLDPTGMDGYTF.

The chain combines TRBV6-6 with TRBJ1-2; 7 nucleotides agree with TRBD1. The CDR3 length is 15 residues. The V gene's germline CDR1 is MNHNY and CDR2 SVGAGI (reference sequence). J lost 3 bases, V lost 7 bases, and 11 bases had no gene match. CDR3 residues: CASIKGQADHYGYTF. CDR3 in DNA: TGTGCCAGCATCAAAGGACAGGCGGACCACTATGGCTACACCTTC.

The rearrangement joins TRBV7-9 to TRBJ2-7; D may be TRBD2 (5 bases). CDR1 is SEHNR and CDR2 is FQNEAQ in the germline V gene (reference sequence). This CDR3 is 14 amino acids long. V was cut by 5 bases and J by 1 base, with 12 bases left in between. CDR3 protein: CASSPRGPSYEQYF. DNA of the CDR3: TGTGCCAGCAGCCCCAGAGGGCCTTCCTACGAGCAGTACTTC.

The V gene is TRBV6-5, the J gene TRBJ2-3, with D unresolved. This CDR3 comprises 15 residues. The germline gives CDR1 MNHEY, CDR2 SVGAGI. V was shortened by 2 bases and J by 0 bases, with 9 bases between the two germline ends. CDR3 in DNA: TGTGCCAGCAGTTACAACATTCCTAGCACAGATACGCAGTATTTT. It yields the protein CASSYNIPSTDTQYF.

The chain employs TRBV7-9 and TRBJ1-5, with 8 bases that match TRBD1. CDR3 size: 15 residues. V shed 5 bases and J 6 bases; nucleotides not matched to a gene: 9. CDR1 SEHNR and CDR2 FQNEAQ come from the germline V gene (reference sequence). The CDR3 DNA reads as TGTGCCAGCAGCCGCGGACAGGGATTAATTCAGCCCCAGCATTTT. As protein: CASSRGQGLIQPQHF.

The CDR3 spells CASTATGEGPQAFF. For the CDR3, the DNA is TGTGCCAGTACCGCGACAGGGGAGGGCCCGCAAGCTTTCTTT. V usage is TRBV19 and J usage is TRBJ1-1; 8 bases fit TRBD1. This CDR3 comprises 14 residues. The V and J ends lost 7 bases and 9 bases, in that order; junction bases with no gene match: 13. Per germline, CDR1 LNHDA and CDR2 SQIVND (reference sequence).

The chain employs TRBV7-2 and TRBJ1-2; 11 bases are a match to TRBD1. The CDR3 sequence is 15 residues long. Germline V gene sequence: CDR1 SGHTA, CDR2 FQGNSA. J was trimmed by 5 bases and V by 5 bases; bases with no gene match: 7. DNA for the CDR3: TGTGCCAGCAGCGAGCGGACAGGGGGCGCGTATGGCTACACCTTC. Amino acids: CASSERTGGAYGYTF.

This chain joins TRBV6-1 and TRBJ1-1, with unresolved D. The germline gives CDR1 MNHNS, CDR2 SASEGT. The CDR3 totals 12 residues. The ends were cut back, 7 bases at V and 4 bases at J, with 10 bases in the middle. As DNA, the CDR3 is TGTGCCAGCATTAGCGACGGCACTGAAGCTTTCTTT. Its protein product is CASISDGTEAFF.

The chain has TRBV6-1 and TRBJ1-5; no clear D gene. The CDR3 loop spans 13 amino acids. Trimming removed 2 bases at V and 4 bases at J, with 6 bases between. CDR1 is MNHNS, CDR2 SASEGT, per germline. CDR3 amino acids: CASSERDNQPQHF. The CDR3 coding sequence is TGTGCCAGCAGTGAACGCGATAATCAGCCCCAGCATTTT.

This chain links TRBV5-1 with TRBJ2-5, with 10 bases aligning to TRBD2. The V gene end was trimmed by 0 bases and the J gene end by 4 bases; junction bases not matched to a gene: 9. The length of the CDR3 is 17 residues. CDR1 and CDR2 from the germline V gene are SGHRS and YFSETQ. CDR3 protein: CASSLVAASGSGETQYF. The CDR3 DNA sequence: TGCGCCAGCAGCTTGGTCGCGGCTAGCGGGAGTGGAGAGACCCAGTACTTC. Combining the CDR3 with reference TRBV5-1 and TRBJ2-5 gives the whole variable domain KAGVTQTPRYLIKTRGQQVTLSCSPISGHRSVSWYQQTPGQGLQFLFEYFSETQRNKGNFPGRFSGRQFSNSRSEMNVSTLELGDSALYLCASSLVAASGSGETQYFGPGTRLLVL.